Listed below are T cell receptor beta chains from one sample, sequenced in a study of beta chain features in type 1 diabetes. Method: immunoSEQ multiplex PCR; TCRdb's copy keeps in-frame clones and lacks some. Among 500,000 to 650,000 clones listed, 9.5% to 15% were seen once. The sample taken for sequencing was naive CD4+ T cells from blood. The receptors stem from a man aged 30-40 years with type 1 diabetes. Both conserved end residues are part of each CDR3. A D gene is named only where the DNA matches it firmly. Not all rows give a size; the values are once, few, many and, for expanded clones, a class.

abundance: .
d_gene: .
j_gene: TRBJ1-2
v_gene: TRBV7-9
CDR3nt: TGTGCCAGCAGCTCCGACCGGGGACGTAACTATGGCTACACCTTC
CDR3aa: CASSSDRGRNYGYTF

abundance: few
d_gene: .
j_gene: TRBJ2-5
v_gene: TRBV9
CDR3nt: TGTGCCAGCAGCGTAGGATCTGACATCCAAGAGACCCAGTACTTC
CDR3aa: CASSVGSDIQETQYF

abundance: .
d_gene: .
j_gene: TRBJ1-3
v_gene: TRBV30
CDR3nt: TGTGCCTGGAGTGGTCCCGCGGGGGGAAACACCATATATTTT
CDR3aa: CAWSGPAGGNTIYF

abundance: .
d_gene: .
j_gene: TRBJ1-1
v_gene: TRBV5-1
CDR3nt: TGCGCCAGCAGCTTGGTAGGACAGATGAACACTGAAGCTTTCTTT
CDR3aa: CASSLVGQMNTEAFF

abundance: few
d_gene: .
j_gene: TRBJ2-7
v_gene: TRBV7-9
CDR3nt: TGTGCCAGCAGCGGCCCCTACGAGCAGTACTTC
CDR3aa: CASSGPYEQYF

abundance: .
d_gene: .
j_gene: TRBJ1-5
v_gene: TRBV5-6
CDR3nt: TGTGCCAGCAGCTTGGGGGAAGGAAAGCCCCAGCATTTT
CDR3aa: CASSLGEGKPQHF

abundance: few
d_gene: .
j_gene: TRBJ1-1
v_gene: TRBV29-1
CDR3nt: TGCAGCGCCTCGGAGCTGACTGAAGCTTTCTTT
CDR3aa: CSASELTEAFF

abundance: few
d_gene: .
j_gene: TRBJ2-5
v_gene: TRBV4-3
CDR3nt: TGCGCCAGCAGCCAAGATTCATCAGGTCCGGAGACCCAGTACTTC
CDR3aa: CASSQDSSGPETQYF

abundance: .
d_gene: .
j_gene: TRBJ2-7
v_gene: TRBV25-1
CDR3nt: TGTGCCAGCAGTGAATATTACGAGCAGTACTTC
CDR3aa: CASSEYYEQYF

abundance: few
d_gene: TRBD1
j_gene: TRBJ1-5
v_gene: TRBV6-6
CDR3nt: TGTGCCAGCAGTTACACGGGACAGCTCAATCAGCCCCAGCATTTT
CDR3aa: CASSYTGQLNQPQHF

abundance: .
d_gene: TRBD1
j_gene: TRBJ1-2
v_gene: TRBV5-1
CDR3nt: TGCGCCAGCAGCTTGTCAGGGGGCTCCTATGGCTACACCTTC
CDR3aa: CASSLSGGSYGYTF

abundance: .
d_gene: .
j_gene: TRBJ2-3
v_gene: TRBV11-3
CDR3nt: TGTGCCAGCAGCGCAACAGGCACAGATACGCAGTATTTT
CDR3aa: CASSATGTDTQYF

abundance: .
d_gene: TRBD1
j_gene: TRBJ2-2
v_gene: TRBV6-1
CDR3nt: TGTGCCAGCAGTGTCGGGACAGCGAACACCGGGGAGCTGTTTTTT
CDR3aa: CASSVGTANTGELFF

abundance: .
d_gene: .
j_gene: TRBJ2-2
v_gene: TRBV29-1
CDR3nt: TGCAGCGTTGGAAACACCGGGGAGCTGTTTTTT
CDR3aa: CSVGNTGELFF

abundance: .
d_gene: .
j_gene: TRBJ2-7
v_gene: TRBV4-2
CDR3nt: TGTGCCAGCAGCCAAGTCAGTAGAGATAGCGAGCAGTACTTC
CDR3aa: CASSQVSRDSEQYF

abundance: few
d_gene: TRBD1
j_gene: TRBJ1-2
v_gene: TRBV10-3
CDR3nt: TGTGCCATCAGAGGGGACAGGAACCTTGGCTACACCTTC
CDR3aa: CAIRGDRNLGYTF